These T cell receptor beta chains were read from a single sample in a study of identical twins. In TCRdb, the 5' RACE reads were re-called with MiXCR into one record per CDR3 protein. This sample has about 920,000 distinct CDR3 sequences, with about 12% found just once. Separately, the same data were catalogued under a study of yellow fever vaccine responses in identical twins.

Specimen: PBMCs. The receptors come from a young woman in good health. Both conserved end residues are part of each CDR3. The D gene is left open where the match is weak. Clone size is given for some rows only: seen once, a few or many times, or a class if the clone is expanded.

cdr3_aa: CASSLAPGVNTEAFF; cdr3_nt: TGTGCCAGCAGCTTAGCACCGGGGGTTAACACTGAAGCTTTCTTT; j_call: TRBJ1-1; d_call: -; v_call: TRBV11-2; clone_size: -
cdr3_aa: CASSREQGTHGYTF; cdr3_nt: TGTGCCAGCAGCCGAGAACAGGGAACTCATGGCTACACCTTC; j_call: TRBJ1-2; d_call: -; v_call: TRBV3-1; clone_size: -
cdr3_aa: CATSDFSGRTETQYF; cdr3_nt: TGTGCCACCAGTGATTTCTCCGGCAGGACTGAGACCCAGTACTTC; j_call: TRBJ2-5; d_call: -; v_call: TRBV24-1; clone_size: -
cdr3_aa: CASSEFPGALSGANVLTF; cdr3_nt: TGTGCCAGCAGCGAGTTCCCAGGGGCCCTCTCTGGGGCCAACGTCCTGACTTTC; j_call: TRBJ2-6; d_call: -; v_call: TRBV14; clone_size: -
cdr3_aa: CASSPLAASYNEQFF; cdr3_nt: TGTGCCAGCAGCCCACTAGCGGCCTCCTACAATGAGCAGTTCTTC; j_call: TRBJ2-1; d_call: TRBD2; v_call: TRBV7-9; clone_size: many
cdr3_aa: CASSPPGTGGRGYDTGELFF; cdr3_nt: TGTGCCAGCTCACCACCCGGGACAGGAGGCAGGGGTTATGACACCGGGGAGCTGTTTTTT; j_call: TRBJ2-2; d_call: TRBD1; v_call: TRBV18; clone_size: few
cdr3_aa: CASSLTEANTEAFF; cdr3_nt: TGTGCCAGCAGCTTGACGGAGGCGAACACTGAAGCTTTCTTT; j_call: TRBJ1-1; d_call: -; v_call: TRBV5-8; clone_size: -
cdr3_aa: CASRPTSGRDYEQYF; cdr3_nt: TGTGCCAGCAGACCCACTAGCGGGAGAGACTACGAGCAGTACTTC; j_call: TRBJ2-7; d_call: TRBD2; v_call: TRBV27; clone_size: few
cdr3_aa: CASSQDRALTF; cdr3_nt: TGTGCCAGCAGCCAAGATCGGGCGCTAACTTTT; j_call: TRBJ2-3; d_call: -; v_call: TRBV3-1; clone_size: -
cdr3_aa: CASSVEGGQGLSGNTIYF; cdr3_nt: TGTGCCAGCAGCGTAGAGGGCGGACAGGGCCTCTCTGGAAACACCATATATTTT; j_call: TRBJ1-3; d_call: TRBD1; v_call: TRBV9; clone_size: many
cdr3_aa: CASSEFGLAFF; cdr3_nt: TGTGCCAGCAGTGAATTTGGGTTGGCTTTCTTT; j_call: TRBJ1-1; d_call: -; v_call: TRBV2; clone_size: -
cdr3_aa: CSVDPGGVGELFF; cdr3_nt: TGCAGCGTTGACCCGGGAGGGGTCGGGGAGCTGTTTTTT; j_call: TRBJ2-2; d_call: TRBD2; v_call: TRBV29-1; clone_size: many
cdr3_aa: CASTQTENTEAFF; cdr3_nt: TGTGCCAGCACCCAGACGGAGAACACTGAAGCTTTCTTT; j_call: TRBJ1-1; d_call: -; v_call: TRBV3-1; clone_size: -
cdr3_aa: CASNSPGGWETQYF; cdr3_nt: TGTGCCAGCAATTCACCGGGAGGCTGGGAGACCCAGTACTTC; j_call: TRBJ2-5; d_call: TRBD2; v_call: TRBV6-5; clone_size: few
cdr3_aa: CASSLKVTSLQETQYF; cdr3_nt: TGTGCCAGCAGCTTGAAAGTCACATCCCTCCAAGAGACCCAGTACTTC; j_call: TRBJ2-5; d_call: -; v_call: TRBV5-6; clone_size: -
cdr3_aa: CATSRELSGLVF; cdr3_nt: TGTGCCACCAGCAGAGAACTAAGCGGTCTGGTTTTC; j_call: TRBJ2-5; d_call: -; v_call: TRBV15; clone_size: few
cdr3_aa: CAVKTPPSDGYTF; cdr3_nt: TGTGCCGTCAAGACACCCCCATCGGATGGCTACACCTTC; j_call: TRBJ1-2; d_call: -; v_call: TRBV10-3; clone_size: few
cdr3_aa: CASSRPGPIFRGTEAFF; cdr3_nt: TGTGCCAGCAGCCGACCGGGCCCAATTTTCCGTGGCACTGAAGCTTTCTTT; j_call: TRBJ1-1; d_call: -; v_call: TRBV6-1; clone_size: few
cdr3_aa: CAIRAQGESSYNEQFF; cdr3_nt: TGTGCCATCAGGGCCCAGGGGGAGAGCTCCTACAATGAGCAGTTCTTC; j_call: TRBJ2-1; d_call: TRBD1; v_call: TRBV10-3; clone_size: -
cdr3_aa: CASGRERGYEQYF; cdr3_nt: TGTGCCAGCGGGCGGGAGAGAGGCTACGAGCAGTACTTC; j_call: TRBJ2-7; d_call: TRBD2; v_call: TRBV12-3/TRBV12-4; clone_size: few
cdr3_aa: CASSLSRTGWNEQFF; cdr3_nt: TGTGCCAGCAGCTTGTCGAGGACAGGGTGGAATGAGCAGTTCTTC; j_call: TRBJ2-1; d_call: TRBD1; v_call: TRBV5-6; clone_size: -
cdr3_aa: CASSQGPSQETQYF; cdr3_nt: TGCGCCAGCAGCCAAGGACCTTCCCAAGAGACCCAGTACTTC; j_call: TRBJ2-5; d_call: -; v_call: TRBV4-1; clone_size: many
cdr3_aa: CASSLALTPYNSPLHF; cdr3_nt: TGTGCCAGCAGTTTGGCCCTTACCCCCTATAATTCACCCCTCCACTTT; j_call: TRBJ1-6; d_call: -; v_call: TRBV12-3/TRBV12-4; clone_size: few
cdr3_aa: CSARDQVPPYEQYF; cdr3_nt: TGCAGTGCTAGAGATCAGGTGCCCCCCTACGAGCAGTACTTC; j_call: TRBJ2-7; d_call: -; v_call: TRBV20-1; clone_size: many
cdr3_aa: CASSLGTSGIYYEQYF; cdr3_nt: TGTGCCAGCAGCTTAGGAACTAGCGGAATATACTACGAGCAGTACTTC; j_call: TRBJ2-7; d_call: TRBD2; v_call: TRBV7-9; clone_size: -
cdr3_aa: CASSDAWGRNTEAFF; cdr3_nt: TGTGCCAGCAGTGACGCATGGGGAAGAAACACTGAAGCTTTCTTT; j_call: TRBJ1-1; d_call: -; v_call: TRBV6-4; clone_size: many
cdr3_aa: CASSQEWVSSYEQYF; cdr3_nt: TGCGCCAGCAGCCAAGAGTGGGTCAGCTCCTACGAGCAGTACTTC; j_call: TRBJ2-7; d_call: -; v_call: TRBV4-1; clone_size: few
cdr3_aa: CASSIGTANTEAFF; cdr3_nt: TGCGCCAGCAGCATAGGGACAGCTAACACTGAAGCTTTCTTT; j_call: TRBJ1-1; d_call: TRBD1; v_call: TRBV5-1; clone_size: few
cdr3_aa: CASSHWPTDTQYF; cdr3_nt: TGTGCCAGCAGCCACTGGCCCACAGATACGCAGTATTTT; j_call: TRBJ2-3; d_call: -; v_call: TRBV3-1; clone_size: -
cdr3_aa: CASSLGDSRGYTF; cdr3_nt: TGTGCCAGCAGTTTAGGGGACAGCCGGGGCTACACCTTC; j_call: TRBJ1-2; d_call: TRBD1; v_call: TRBV12-3/TRBV12-4; clone_size: many
cdr3_aa: CSARDNGLIEQFF; cdr3_nt: TGCAGTGCTAGAGACAACGGACTGATTGAGCAGTTCTTC; j_call: TRBJ2-1; d_call: -; v_call: TRBV20-1; clone_size: many
cdr3_aa: CASSLNLGLAGDTQYF; cdr3_nt: TGTGCCAGCAGTTTAAATTTGGGACTAGCGGGGGACACGCAGTATTTT; j_call: TRBJ2-3; d_call: TRBD2; v_call: TRBV6-6; clone_size: -
cdr3_aa: CASSYYGLAGVTDTQYF; cdr3_nt: TGCGCCAGCAGCTATTACGGACTAGCGGGGGTCACAGATACGCAGTATTTT; j_call: TRBJ2-3; d_call: TRBD2; v_call: TRBV5-1; clone_size: few
cdr3_aa: CASSTGGFYGYTF; cdr3_nt: TGCGCCAGTTCGACAGGGGGCTTCTATGGCTACACCTTC; j_call: TRBJ1-2; d_call: TRBD1; v_call: TRBV10-2; clone_size: few
cdr3_aa: CASSYPTRGGDSTDTQYF; cdr3_nt: TGCGCCAGCAGCTACCCAACCCGCGGTGGGGATAGCACAGATACGCAGTATTTT; j_call: TRBJ2-3; d_call: -; v_call: TRBV5-1; clone_size: -
cdr3_aa: CAISARTGETEAFF; cdr3_nt: TGTGCCATCAGTGCAAGGACAGGGGAGACTGAAGCTTTCTTT; j_call: TRBJ1-1; d_call: TRBD1; v_call: TRBV10-3; clone_size: few
cdr3_aa: CASIPTTASNTGELFF; cdr3_nt: TGTGCCAGCATCCCGACAACGGCTTCGAACACCGGGGAGCTGTTTTTT; j_call: TRBJ2-2; d_call: -; v_call: TRBV7-8; clone_size: few
cdr3_aa: CASSLEQGIGANVLTF; cdr3_nt: TGTGCCAGCAGCTTAGAACAGGGGATTGGGGCCAACGTCCTGACTTTC; j_call: TRBJ2-6; d_call: TRBD1; v_call: TRBV7-2; clone_size: few
cdr3_aa: CASSLTGTFGYEQYF; cdr3_nt: TGTGCCAGCAGTCTTACCGGGACATTCGGCTACGAGCAGTACTTC; j_call: TRBJ2-7; d_call: -; v_call: TRBV6-1; clone_size: few
cdr3_aa: CASSARGRRVYEQYF; cdr3_nt: TGTGCCAGCAGCGCCCGGGGTAGGAGGGTCTACGAGCAGTACTTC; j_call: TRBJ2-7; d_call: -; v_call: TRBV3-1; clone_size: many
cdr3_aa: CATSDSGGTTDTQYF; cdr3_nt: TGTGCCACCAGTGATTCAGGGGGAACCACAGATACGCAGTATTTT; j_call: TRBJ2-3; d_call: TRBD1; v_call: TRBV24-1; clone_size: few
cdr3_aa: CASSLAEYTDTQYF; cdr3_nt: TGCGCCAGCAGCTTGGCAGAGTACACAGATACGCAGTATTTT; j_call: TRBJ2-3; d_call: -; v_call: TRBV5-1; clone_size: few
cdr3_aa: CSVERGRYEQYF; cdr3_nt: TGCAGCGTTGAAAGGGGCAGATACGAGCAGTACTTC; j_call: TRBJ2-7; d_call: -; v_call: TRBV29-1; clone_size: few
cdr3_aa: CASRLHRGGTEAFF; cdr3_nt: TGTGCCAGCAGACTACACAGGGGGGGCACTGAAGCTTTCTTT; j_call: TRBJ1-1; d_call: TRBD1; v_call: TRBV28; clone_size: many
cdr3_aa: CASRPYRGRETQYF; cdr3_nt: TGTGCCAGCAGGCCCTACAGGGGGCGAGAGACCCAGTACTTC; j_call: TRBJ2-5; d_call: TRBD1; v_call: TRBV7-6; clone_size: -
cdr3_aa: CASSDAGPSGRYEQYF; cdr3_nt: TGTGCCAGCAGTGATGCAGGGCCTAGCGGGAGGTACGAGCAGTACTTC; j_call: TRBJ2-7; d_call: TRBD2; v_call: TRBV25-1; clone_size: few
cdr3_aa: CASSQTGSGSTGELFF; cdr3_nt: TGTGCCAGCAGCCAAACCGGGTCAGGGAGCACCGGGGAGCTGTTTTTT; j_call: TRBJ2-2; d_call: -; v_call: TRBV3-1; clone_size: few
cdr3_aa: CASSQVAGDGNEQFF; cdr3_nt: TGCGCCAGCAGCCAAGTAGCGGGAGATGGCAATGAGCAGTTCTTC; j_call: TRBJ2-1; d_call: TRBD2; v_call: TRBV4-1; clone_size: -